This T cell receptor beta chain comes out of a study of T cell responses to AZD1222 COVID-19 vaccine. Germline V CDR1 and CDR2: ENHRY, SYGVKD. V gave up 8 bases and J gave up 3 bases, with 11 bases separating them. The CDR3 is made up of 13 amino acids. This table comes from immunoSEQ multiplex PCR, and its TCRdb copy is limited to in-frame clones, with some not included. The sample holds approximately 120,000 clones, roughly 93% seen once. Concerning this clone: The antigen is unknown.

General study findings and limits: Repertoires were obtained only post-peak T cell response. Baseline antibody screening turned up just a handful of seropositive AZD1222 recipients.

The receptor's source is an adult in good health. The chain uses TRBV10-3 and TRBJ1-5; TRBD1 is a possible D gene (5 bases). The sequencing here drew on peripheral blood, taken on day 0 of AZD1222 vaccination. CDR3 amino acids: CAIGWTLNQPQHF. In DNA, the CDR3 is TGTGCCATCGGTTGGACACTCAATCAGCCCCAGCATTTT.